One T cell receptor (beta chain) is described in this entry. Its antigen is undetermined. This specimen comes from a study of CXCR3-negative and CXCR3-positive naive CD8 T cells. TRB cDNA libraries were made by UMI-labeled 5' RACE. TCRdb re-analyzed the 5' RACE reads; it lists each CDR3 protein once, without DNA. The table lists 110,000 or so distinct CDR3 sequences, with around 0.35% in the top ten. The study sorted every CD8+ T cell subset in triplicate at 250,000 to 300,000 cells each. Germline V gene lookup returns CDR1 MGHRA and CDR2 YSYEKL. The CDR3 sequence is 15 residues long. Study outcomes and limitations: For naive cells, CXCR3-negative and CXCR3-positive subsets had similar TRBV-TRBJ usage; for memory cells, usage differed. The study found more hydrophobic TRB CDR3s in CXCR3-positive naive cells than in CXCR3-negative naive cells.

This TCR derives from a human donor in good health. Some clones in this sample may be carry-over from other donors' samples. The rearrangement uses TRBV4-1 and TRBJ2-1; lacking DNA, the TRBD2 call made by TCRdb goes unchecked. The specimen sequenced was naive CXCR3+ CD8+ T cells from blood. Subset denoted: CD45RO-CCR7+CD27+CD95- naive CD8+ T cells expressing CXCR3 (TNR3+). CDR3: CASSPSQTDYNEQFF.